What follows is one T cell receptor (beta chain) and its context. This clone was seen just once. Its recognized antigen is unknown. Base qualities were left out, and no much larger clone turns up one base away. TCR beta CDR3 regions were amplified from genomic DNA with the immunoSEQ assay, a bias-controlled multiplex PCR using V- and J-specific primers. A proprietary barcode and Illumina adapter sequences were added to the CDR3 amplicons in a second PCR step. An Illumina MiSeq instrument was used to sequence the CDR3 libraries. The authors processed their data as follows. Export and quality control were performed with immunoSEQ Analyzer 3.0, and downstream analyses were performed with R Bioconductor and Immunarch. Repertoire metrics were calculated using only productive rearrangements within the normalized downsampled data set. In the normalized cohort, clonotypes with more than 5 templates were defined as pathologically expanded. Repertoire diversity was measured with the Inverse Simpson Index. CMV-specificity analyses were carried out on the non-normalized data set to capture all clonotypes. TCRdb's version of the immuneACCESS table is confined to in-frame rearrangements and falls short of the full clone set. An unresolved V gene accounts for under half of the shortfall where checked; the remainder is of unknown origin. The DNA was the basis for D and trimming; V, J and clone size are from that table. This sample gives some 10,000 clones in total; around 97% of them show up just once. The ten largest clones take up roughly 2.2% of the sample.

V lost 3 bases and J lost 3 bases, and the count of bases not matched to a germline gene is 2. CDR1 and CDR2 were assigned from the germline V gene (reference sequence) as SGHAT and FQDESV. Taken from cysteine to phenylalanine, the CDR3 has 14 residues. The kept DNA is CDR3 alone, 42 bases in frame from the first base. In the paper's terms, the time point label means: 100 days after allo-HCT. Blood from recipients was drawn roughly 28 days before transplant, then again at days 30, 100 and 180 after transplant. Nuclei Lysis Solution was used to extract genomic DNA from fresh or cryopreserved unfractionated peripheral blood mononuclear cells. The data derive from a study of T cell clonotyping in hematopoietic cell transplantation (dated by TCRdb to the early 2020s). Context from the whole study: The study collected 110 to 150 blood samples from approximately 32 consecutive transplant recipients and their related donors. Patients were recruited between late 2015 and 2017 and followed until September 2020 or death. The full study reports these points: Recipient TCR diversity fell after transplant, with pathologically expanded clonotypes rising progressively from day 30 to day 180. The sample size was limited and the cells went unsorted, which meant the CD4 and CD8 repertoire contributions could not be told apart. Inverse Simpson Index values from donors and from recipients before transplant predicted broader TCR repertoire diversity after transplant. Only a small fraction of recipient repertoires overlapped donor repertoires, with over 95% appearing de novo at the given depth.

The sequence links TRBV11-1 to TRBJ1-5; TRBD1 fits 7 bases in the junction. Source: peripheral blood mononuclear cells, taken 100 days after allogeneic stem cell transplant. The TCR originated in a male patient between 55 and 70 years old who had an allogeneic stem cell transplant from a related donor, so the T cells may come from the graft donor. Some clones in this sample may be carry-over from other donors' samples. The CDR3 here reads CASSLDRINQPQHF. The bases are TGTGCCAGCAGCTTGGACAGGATCAATCAGCCCCAGCATTTT.